This TCR beta chain was documented in a study of shared clonotypes between healthy human individuals. Overall study findings and caveats: The study generally estimated greater richness for naive than memory subsets.

As to this clone: Antigen unknown.

An assay was performed, and its level was deep. Sequencing used immunoSEQ multiplex PCR; TCRdb keeps in-frame clones, though not all of them. The repertoire has about 330,000 clones, around 90% of them found once; the top ten carry 15% to 20%. CDR1 is SNHLY, CDR2 FYNNEI, per germline. The CDR3 sequence is 12 residues long. Trimming left V 5 bases short and J 4 bases short, with 7 bases between. The chain links TRBV2 to TRBJ2-3; D tentatively reads TRBD1 or TRBD2 (5 bases each). The sample was memory CD8+ T cells sorted from blood. Subset reported: CD45RO+ cells pooled with CCR7-negative TemRA cells. This TCR derives from a man between 18 and 29 years old in good health. Here the CDR3 DNA reads TGTGCCAGCAGTAGGGACCCAGATACGCAGTATTTT. As protein: CASSRDPDTQYF.